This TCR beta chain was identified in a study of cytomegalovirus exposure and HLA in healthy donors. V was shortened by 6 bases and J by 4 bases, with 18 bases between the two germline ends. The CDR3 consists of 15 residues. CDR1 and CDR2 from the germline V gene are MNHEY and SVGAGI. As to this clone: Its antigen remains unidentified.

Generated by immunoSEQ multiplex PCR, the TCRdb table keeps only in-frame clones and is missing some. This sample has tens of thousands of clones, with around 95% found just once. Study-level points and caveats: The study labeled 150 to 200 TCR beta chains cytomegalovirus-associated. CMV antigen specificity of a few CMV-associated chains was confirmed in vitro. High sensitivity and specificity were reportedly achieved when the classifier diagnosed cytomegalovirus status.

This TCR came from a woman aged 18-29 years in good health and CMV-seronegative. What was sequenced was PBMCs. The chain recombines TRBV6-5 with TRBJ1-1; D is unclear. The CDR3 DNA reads TGTGCCAGCAGCCCCCTGGAGGGTACAAGCACTGAAGCTTTCTTT. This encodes CASSPLEGTSTEAFF.